The T cell receptor (beta chain) described here comes from a study of T-cell memory formation after mild COVID-19 (dated by TCRdb to the early 2020s). Regarding the research as a whole: TCR sequence clusters from the two donors were found to be largely donor specific. The cohort comprised two young, previously healthy adult volunteers, one female and one male. In a couple of donors, T-cell clones that expanded and contracted after mild COVID-19 were followed by sequencing TCRalpha and TCRbeta repertoires longitudinally. Findings and caveats that apply to the study as a whole: Whether the second-wave clones peaking on day 37 were SARS-CoV-2 specific was not confirmed. Some responding clones were detected in pre-infection memory, suggesting pre-existing cross-reactive memory T cells joined the SARS-CoV-2 response. Clones contracting from day 15 to 85 had balanced CD4/CD8 phenotypes, while a second wave expanding from day 15 to 37 was biased towards CD4+. Contracting CD4+ clones appeared mostly in the CM and EM memory subsets, whereas CD8+ clones were enriched in EMRA. The study included only a couple of mild cases, and larger cohorts that include severe cases with pre-infection samples were judged to be necessary.

These reads were obtained on an Illumina NovaSeq 6000. TCRalpha and TCRbeta cDNA libraries were constructed by 5'RACE with constant-segment primers, with sample barcodes and unique molecular identifiers being introduced. Trizol reagent was used to extract RNA from every sample. The libraries were amplified in two PCR steps, and the second step added a second sample barcode and Illumina TruSeq adapters. Sequencing of the libraries was done on an Illumina NovaSeq, producing 2 x 150 bp paired-end reads. Turning to the authors' computational methods: With migec v1.2.7, reads were demultiplexed and then collapsed into UMI-guided consensus sequences. Using mixcr v2.1.11, the UMI consensuses were aligned to TRA and TRB V and J templates and assembled into clonotypes. A clonotype was counted as expanded or contracted only when both edgeR and NoisET called the clonotype significant, with the noise models trained on biological replicates. For edgeR calls, the cutoffs were a false discovery rate-adjusted p below 0.01 and a log2 fold-change threshold of 1. As an exploratory analysis of dynamics, max-normalized trajectories of the 1000 most abundant clonotypes were examined with PCA combined with hierarchical clustering. Each responding clone was given a CD4 or CD8 phenotype based on the CD4+ and CD8+ repertoires, which had been sequenced separately. TCRdb reran the public reads through fastp at Q25 and MiXCR, keeping productive beta chains. Every CDR3 protein is listed once, alongside the most common genes and DNA of its rows. The V and J calls were not made by the authors but by TCRdb's processing. Recorded for this sample are approximately 40,000 distinct CDR3 sequences; around 10% of them occurred a single time. The ten most abundant clones make up 25% to 35% of the sample.

Sequences DFQATT (CDR1) and SNEGSKA (CDR2) are obtained from the germline V gene (reference sequence). The V end loses 1 base and the J end loses 0 bases, and a stretch of 8 bases separates them. The CDR3 runs 14 amino acids, cysteine and phenylalanine included. The read is trimmed to its CDR3 DNA, 42 bases read in frame from base 1. Ficoll-Paque density gradient centrifugation was used to isolate PBMCs. This clonotype has ten or more counts. What antigen it recognizes has not been identified. No much larger clone is present one base from it, and per-base qualities are unavailable. The V and J genes are TRBV20-1 and TRBJ2-3; no confident D gene assignment can be made. Sequencing was carried out using PBMCs or a T cell subset sorted from them (not recorded which). The TCR was taken from a man between 18 and 29 years old who had mild COVID-19 (a few samples of this study predate the infection). The sample titles of this study are shuffled in the database, so cell type and time point are left out; the donor was told from shared clones. DNA sequence: TGCAGTGCTAGAGGACTTGCGAGCACAGATACGCAGTATTTT. This codes for CSARGLASTDTQYF.